These 9 T cell receptor beta chains share one sample of origin, sequenced in a study of CD8 T cells in Susac syndrome. RNA, at about 0.45 to 1 ug, was reverse transcribed with random hexamers. TCRdb re-called the immunoSEQ multiplex PCR reads through MiXCR, storing one row per CDR3 protein. The data hold roughly 220,000 distinct CDR3 sequences, with 94% observed a single time. Sequenced sample: CD4+ T cells from PBMCs. These receptors all come from a human donor with Susac syndrome.

There are a few counts of this clonotype. The rearrangement uses TRBV18 and TRBJ1-1; D is possibly TRBD1 (6 bases). CDR1 KGHSH and CDR2 LQKENI come from the germline V gene. Trimming cost V 6 bases and J 3 bases, with 11 bases left between them. This CDR3 comprises 13 residues. The CDR3 nucleotides read TGTGCCAGCTCCCCAAACAGGGACACTGAAGCTTTCTTT. Translating it yields CASSPNRDTEAFF. The full variable domain, with the rest looked up from reference TRBV18 and TRBJ1-1, is NAGVMQNPRHLVRRRGQEARLRCSPMKGHSHVYWYRQLPEEGLKFMVYLQKENIIDESGMPKERFSAEFPKEGPSILRIQQVVRGDSAAYFCASSPNRDTEAFFGQGTRLTVV.

This chain links TRBV6-1 with TRBJ1-5, with 10 bases fitting TRBD1. The CDR3 spans 17 residues. Per the germline V gene, CDR1 is MNHNS and CDR2 is SASEGT. V dropped 5 bases and J dropped 3; count of bases not matched to a gene: 10. CDR3 bases: TGTGCCAGCAGTAAAAGTCCCGGGACAGGGGTCAATCAGCCCCAGCATTTT. Its translation is CASSKSPGTGVNQPQHF.

The genes are TRBV25-1 and TRBJ2-5; D not resolved. Germline V CDR1 and CDR2: MGHDK, SYGVNS. This CDR3 is built from 14 residues. Trimming pared 2 bases from V and 7 bases from J, leaving 14 bases between. The CDR3: CASSETRAPGTQYF. The CDR3 DNA sequence: TGTGCCAGCAGTGAAACCCGGGCCCCGGGGACCCAGTACTTC.

The chain is built from TRBV25-1 and TRBJ1-6, with D uncertain. V was cut by 6 bases and J by 2 bases, with 11 bases left in between. Germline V gene sequence: CDR1 MGHDK, CDR2 SYGVNS. This CDR3 region has 15 residues. Here the CDR3 reads CASSRGNPYNSPLHF. The CDR3 DNA reads TGTGCCAGCAGCCGAGGGAACCCCTATAATTCACCCCTCCACTTT.

This clonotype appeared a single time. The rearrangement joins TRBV2 to TRBJ2-7, with D maybe TRBD1 (6 bases). The CDR3 is made up of 13 amino acids. The germline CDR1 and CDR2 sequences are SNHLY and FYNNEI. With 7 bases removed from V and 3 bases from J, the gap between germline ends came to 13 bases. The CDR3 nucleotides read TGTGCCAGCACGGCCAGGGGCATCTACGAGCAGTACTTC. This gives the protein CASTARGIYEQYF.

This chain joins TRBV4-3 and TRBJ1-2; 7 bases align to TRBD1. This CDR3 is 14 amino acids long. V lost 1 base, J lost 4 bases, and 3 bases stayed unmatched. Looked up from germline, CDR1 is LGHNA and CDR2 is YSLEER. In DNA, the CDR3 is TGCGCCAGCAGCCAAGGGGACAGAACCTATGGCTACACCTTC. Its translation is CASSQGDRTYGYTF.

This clonotype was observed once. This chain joins TRBV27 and TRBJ1-1, with TRBD1 matching over 7 bases. The CDR3 totals 14 residues. Germline trimming cut 5 bases from V and 2 bases from J; bases unmatched to any gene: 5. The V gene's germline CDR1 is MNHEY and CDR2 SMNVEV (reference sequence). For the CDR3, the DNA is TGTGCCAGCAGTCACACAGGGGCAAACACTGAAGCTTTCTTT. This sequence encodes CASSHTGANTEAFF.

The J gene is TRBJ2-7, the V gene TRBV11-2, with D perhaps assigned TRBD1 or TRBD2 (5 bases each). V gave up 4 bases and J gave up 3 bases, with 13 bases separating them. The germline V gene encodes CDR1 SGHAT and CDR2 FQNNGV. This CDR3 spans 14 amino acids. CDR3 DNA sequence: TGTGCCAGCAGCTCTTCTCGTGGGGGCTACGAGCAGTACTTC. Its translation is CASSSSRGGYEQYF.

The chain links TRBV11-3 to TRBJ1-1; D gene uncertain. CDR1 and CDR2 from the germline V gene are SGHNT and YENEEA. V lost 3 bases, J lost 0 bases, and 11 bases lay in between. There are 15 residues in the CDR3. CDR3 DNA sequence: TGTGCCAGCAGCTTCAGACGGAGAGTGAACACTGAAGCTTTCTTT. It encodes CASSFRRRVNTEAFF.